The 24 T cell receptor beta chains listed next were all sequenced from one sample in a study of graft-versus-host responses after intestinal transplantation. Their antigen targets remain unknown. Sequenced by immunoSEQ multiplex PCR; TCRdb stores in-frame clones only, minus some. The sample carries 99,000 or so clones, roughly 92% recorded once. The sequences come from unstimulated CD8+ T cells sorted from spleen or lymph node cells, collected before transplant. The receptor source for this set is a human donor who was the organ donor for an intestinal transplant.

CDR3 nucleotides: TGTGCCAGCAGCGAGACGGGAGATGAGCAGTTCTTC. This gives the protein CASSETGDEQFF. This chain uses TRBV9 with TRBJ2-1, with D perhaps TRBD2 (6 bases). Germline CDR1 reads SGDLS; CDR2 reads YYNGEE. Trimming pared 3 bases from V and 8 bases from J, leaving 9 bases between. The CDR3 loop spans 12 amino acids.

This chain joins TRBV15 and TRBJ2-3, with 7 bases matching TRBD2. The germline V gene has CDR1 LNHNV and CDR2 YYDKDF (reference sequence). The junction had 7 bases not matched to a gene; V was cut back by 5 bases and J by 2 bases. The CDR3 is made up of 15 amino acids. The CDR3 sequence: CATSGRDYLTDTQYF. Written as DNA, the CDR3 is TGTGCCACCAGCGGCCGGGACTACCTCACAGATACGCAGTATTTT.

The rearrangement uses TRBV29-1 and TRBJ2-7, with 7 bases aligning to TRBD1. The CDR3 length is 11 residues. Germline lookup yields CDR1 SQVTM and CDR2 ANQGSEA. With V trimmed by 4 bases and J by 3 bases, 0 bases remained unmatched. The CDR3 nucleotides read TGCAGCGTTGGGGACAGCTACGAGCAGTACTTC. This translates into CSVGDSYEQYF.

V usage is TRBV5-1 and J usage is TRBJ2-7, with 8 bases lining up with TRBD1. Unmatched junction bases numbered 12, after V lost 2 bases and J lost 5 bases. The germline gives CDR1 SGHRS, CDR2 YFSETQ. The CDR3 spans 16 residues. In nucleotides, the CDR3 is TGCGCCAGCAGCTTCCTAACCTCAGGGGGCGTCCACGAGCAGTACTTC. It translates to CASSFLTSGGVHEQYF.

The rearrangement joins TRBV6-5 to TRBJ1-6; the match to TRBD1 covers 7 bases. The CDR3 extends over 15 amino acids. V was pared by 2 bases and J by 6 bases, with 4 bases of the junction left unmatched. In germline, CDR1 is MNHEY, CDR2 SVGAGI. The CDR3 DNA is TGTGCCAGCAGTTACGGGGGACAGCTTAATTCACCCCTCCACTTT. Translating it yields CASSYGGQLNSPLHF.

This chain's CDR3 is CASSSAEVPDTQYF. The CDR3 DNA reads TGCGCCAGCAGCTCAGCGGAAGTTCCAGATACGCAGTATTTT. The J gene is TRBJ2-3, the V gene TRBV5-1, with a possible D match to TRBD2 (5 bases). The CDR3 consists of 14 residues. V lost 3 bases and J 4 bases, leaving 12 bases between the germline ends. Germline CDR1 reads SGHRS; CDR2 reads YFSETQ. The full variable domain, its missing parts supplied by reference TRBV5-1 and TRBJ2-3, is KAGVTQTPRYLIKTRGQQVTLSCSPISGHRSVSWYQQTPGQGLQFLFEYFSETQRNKGNFPGRFSGRQFSNSRSEMNVSTLELGDSALYLCASSSAEVPDTQYFGPGTRLTVL.

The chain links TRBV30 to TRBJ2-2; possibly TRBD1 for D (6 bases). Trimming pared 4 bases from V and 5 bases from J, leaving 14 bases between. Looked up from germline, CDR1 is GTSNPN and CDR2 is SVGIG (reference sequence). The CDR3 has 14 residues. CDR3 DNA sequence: TGTGCCTGGACCCCGGGACATAGAACCGGGGAGCTGTTTTTT. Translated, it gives CAWTPGHRTGELFF.

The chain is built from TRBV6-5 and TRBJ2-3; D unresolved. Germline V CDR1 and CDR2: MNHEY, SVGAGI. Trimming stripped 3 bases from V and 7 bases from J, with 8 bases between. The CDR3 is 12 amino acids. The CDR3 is CASSYAVHTQYF. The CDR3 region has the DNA TGTGCCAGCAGTTATGCGGTACATACGCAGTATTTT.

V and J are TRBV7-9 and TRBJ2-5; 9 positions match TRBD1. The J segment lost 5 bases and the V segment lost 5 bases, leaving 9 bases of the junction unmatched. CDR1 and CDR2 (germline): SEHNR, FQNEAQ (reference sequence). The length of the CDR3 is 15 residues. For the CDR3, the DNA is TGTGCCAGCAGCCACCTACAGGGGGCCGAGGAGACCCAGTACTTC. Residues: CASSHLQGAEETQYF.

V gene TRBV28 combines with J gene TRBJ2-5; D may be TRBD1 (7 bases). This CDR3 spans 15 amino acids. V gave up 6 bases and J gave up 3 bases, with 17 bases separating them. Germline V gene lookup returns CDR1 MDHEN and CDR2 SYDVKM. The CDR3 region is CASSLPCRGEETQYF. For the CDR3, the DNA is TGTGCCAGCAGCCTACCGTGCAGGGGGGAAGAGACCCAGTACTTC.

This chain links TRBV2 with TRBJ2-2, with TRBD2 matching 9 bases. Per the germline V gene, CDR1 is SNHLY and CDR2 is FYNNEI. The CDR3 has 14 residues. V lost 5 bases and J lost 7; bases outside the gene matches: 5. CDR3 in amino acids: CASSIAGVGGELFF. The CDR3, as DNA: TGTGCCAGCAGTATAGCGGGAGTGGGCGGGGAGCTGTTTTTT.

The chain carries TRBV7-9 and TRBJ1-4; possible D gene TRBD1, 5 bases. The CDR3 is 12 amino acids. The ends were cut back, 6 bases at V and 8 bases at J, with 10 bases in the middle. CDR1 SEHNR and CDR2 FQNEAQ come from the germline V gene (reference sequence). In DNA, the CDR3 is TGTGCCAGCAGTAGGGGTGACGAAAAACTGTTTTTT. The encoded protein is CASSRGDEKLFF.

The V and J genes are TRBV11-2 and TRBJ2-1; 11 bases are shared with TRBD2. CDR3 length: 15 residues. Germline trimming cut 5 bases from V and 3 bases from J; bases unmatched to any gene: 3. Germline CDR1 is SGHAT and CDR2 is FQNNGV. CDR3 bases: TGTGCCAGCAGCCTGGGACTAGCGGTCTACAATGAGCAGTTCTTC. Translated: CASSLGLAVYNEQFF. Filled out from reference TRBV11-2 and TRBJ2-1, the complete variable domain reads EAGVAQSPRYKIIEKRQSVAFWCNPISGHATLYWYQQILGQGPKLLIQFQNNGVVDDSQLPKDRFSAERLKGVDSTLKIQPAKLEDSAVYLCASSLGLAVYNEQFFGPGTRLTVL.

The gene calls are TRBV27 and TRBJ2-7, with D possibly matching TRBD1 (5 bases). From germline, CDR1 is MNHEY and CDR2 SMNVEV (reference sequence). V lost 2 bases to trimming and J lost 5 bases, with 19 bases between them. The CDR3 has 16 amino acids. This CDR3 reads CASSLRAQGDTNEQYF. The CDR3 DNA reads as TGTGCCAGCAGTTTACGAGCTCAGGGTGATACGAACGAGCAGTACTTC.

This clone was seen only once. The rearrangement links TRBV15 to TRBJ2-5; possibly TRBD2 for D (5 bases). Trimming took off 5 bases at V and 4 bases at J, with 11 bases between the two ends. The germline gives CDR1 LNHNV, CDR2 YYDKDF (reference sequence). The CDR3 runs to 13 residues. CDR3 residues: CATSGSGGETQYF. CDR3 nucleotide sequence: TGTGCCACCAGCGGTTCCGGAGGAGAGACCCAGTACTTC.

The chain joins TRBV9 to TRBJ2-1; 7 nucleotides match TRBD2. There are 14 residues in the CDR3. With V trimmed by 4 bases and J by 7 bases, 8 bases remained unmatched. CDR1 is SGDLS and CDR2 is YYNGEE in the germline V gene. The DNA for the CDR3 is TGTGCCAGCAGCCCGTGGACTAGTCCAAATGAGCAGTTCTTC. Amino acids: CASSPWTSPNEQFF.

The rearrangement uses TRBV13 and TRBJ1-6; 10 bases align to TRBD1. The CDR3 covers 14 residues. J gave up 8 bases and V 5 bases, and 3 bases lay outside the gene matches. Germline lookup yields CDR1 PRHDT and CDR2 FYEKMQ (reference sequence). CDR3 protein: CASSQDRGHSPLHF. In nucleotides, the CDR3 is TGTGCCAGCAGCCAAGACAGGGGGCATTCACCCCTCCACTTT.

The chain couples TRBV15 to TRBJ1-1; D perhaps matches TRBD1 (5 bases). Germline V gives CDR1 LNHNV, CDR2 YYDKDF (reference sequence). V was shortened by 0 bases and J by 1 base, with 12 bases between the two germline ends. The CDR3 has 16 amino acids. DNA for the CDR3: TGTGCCACCAGCAGAGATTCCGGGACTTCGAACACTGAAGCTTTCTTT. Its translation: CATSRDSGTSNTEAFF.

In DNA form, the CDR3 reads TGTGCCAGCAGCTTAGACCGTAGCCTTGAAGCTTTCTTT. Translation gives CASSLDRSLEAFF. The chain carries TRBV7-9 and TRBJ1-1; D gene unclear. V lost 1 base and J lost 7, with 10 bases in between. CDR1 is SEHNR and CDR2 is FQNEAQ in the germline V gene (reference sequence). CDR3 size: 13 residues.

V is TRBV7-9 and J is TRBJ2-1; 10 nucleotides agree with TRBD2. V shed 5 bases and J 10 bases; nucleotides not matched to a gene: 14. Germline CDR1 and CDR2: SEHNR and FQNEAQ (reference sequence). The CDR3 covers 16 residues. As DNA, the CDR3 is TGTGCCAGCAGCATCCCGGGACTAGCGACCCTCTACGAGCAGTTCTTC. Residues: CASSIPGLATLYEQFF.

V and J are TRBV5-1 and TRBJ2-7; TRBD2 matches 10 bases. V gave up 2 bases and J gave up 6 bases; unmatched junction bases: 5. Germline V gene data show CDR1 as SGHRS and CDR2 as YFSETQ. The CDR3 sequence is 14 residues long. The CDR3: CASSFSGGHPEQYF. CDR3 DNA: TGCGCCAGCAGCTTTAGCGGGGGGCATCCCGAGCAGTACTTC.

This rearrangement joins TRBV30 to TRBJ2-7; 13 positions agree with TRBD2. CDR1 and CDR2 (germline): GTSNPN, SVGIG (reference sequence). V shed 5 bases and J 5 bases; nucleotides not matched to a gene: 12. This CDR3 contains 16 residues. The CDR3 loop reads CAWQTVGLAGAHEQYF. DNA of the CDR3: TGTGCCTGGCAAACCGTTGGACTAGCGGGAGCACACGAGCAGTACTTC.

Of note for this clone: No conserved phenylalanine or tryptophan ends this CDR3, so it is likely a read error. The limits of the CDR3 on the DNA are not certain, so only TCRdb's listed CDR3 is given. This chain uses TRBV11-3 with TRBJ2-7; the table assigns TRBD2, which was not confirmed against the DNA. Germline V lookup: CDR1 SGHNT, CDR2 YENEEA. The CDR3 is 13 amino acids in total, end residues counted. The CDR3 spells CASSFRRDWRDPL.

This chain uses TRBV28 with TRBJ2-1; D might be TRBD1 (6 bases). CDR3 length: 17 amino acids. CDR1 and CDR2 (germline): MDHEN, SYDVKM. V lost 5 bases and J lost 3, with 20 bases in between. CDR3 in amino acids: CASSNHPRDTFYNEQFF. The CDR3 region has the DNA TGTGCCAGCAGTAACCATCCCCGGGACACGTTCTACAATGAGCAGTTCTTC. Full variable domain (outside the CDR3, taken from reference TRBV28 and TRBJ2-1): DVKVTQSSRYLVKRTGEKVFLECVQDMDHENMFWYRQDPGLGLRLIYFSYDVKMKEKGDIPEGYSVSREKKERFSLILESASTNQTSMYLCASSNHPRDTFYNEQFFGPGTRLTVL.